The 11 T cell receptor beta chains below come from one sample, sequenced in a study of blood T cell repertoires in COVID-19. TCRdb's copy holds only in-frame clones and misses some; the assay was immunoSEQ multiplex PCR. Of some 64,000 clones in the sample, approximately 80% were seen once. The sequenced sample was peripheral blood. The receptors were gathered from a man between 60 and 75 years old with COVID-19, enrolled during active disease.

This chain links TRBV30 with TRBJ2-5, with a tentative D call TRBD2 (7 bases). V lost 3 bases and J 7 bases, leaving 18 bases between the germline ends. The CDR3 runs 14 residues. Germline CDR1 reads GTSNPN; CDR2 reads SVGIG (reference sequence). CDR3 residues: CAWRLKQGGGTQYF. CDR3 nucleotide sequence: TGTGCCTGGAGGCTAAAGCAGGGAGGGGGGACCCAGTACTTC.

This clone has a handful of counts. The rearrangement joins TRBV20-1 to TRBJ2-7; 8 positions agree with TRBD1. J lost 9 bases, V lost 6 bases, and 7 bases had no gene match. The CDR3 totals 11 residues. CDR1 is DFQATT and CDR2 is SNEGSKA in the germline V gene (reference sequence). The DNA of the CDR3 is TGCAGTGCCGTAGACAGGGGCGGGCAGTACTTC. Protein: CSAVDRGGQYF.

The rearrangement links TRBV2 to TRBJ2-3, with 8 bases matching TRBD2. This CDR3 has 14 residues. Unmatched junction bases numbered 5, after V lost 7 bases and J lost 2 bases. Germline CDR1 is SNHLY and CDR2 is FYNNEI. The CDR3 region is CASNLRGVTDTQYF. CDR3 bases: TGTGCCAGCAACCTGCGGGGGGTCACAGATACGCAGTATTTT.

The gene calls are TRBV11-3 and TRBJ1-6, with a possible D match to TRBD1 (5 bases). Germline-derived CDR1 and CDR2 are SGHNT and YENEEA. V shed 4 bases and J shed 9 bases, with 10 bases lying between them. This CDR3 comprises 13 residues. CDR3 sequence: CASSSRVGSPLHF. In DNA, the CDR3 is TGTGCCAGCAGCTCCAGGGTTGGTTCACCCCTCCACTTT.

The V call is TRBV7-2, the J call TRBJ2-7, with D possibly matching TRBD2 (6 bases). Per germline, CDR1 SGHTA and CDR2 FQGNSA. The length of the CDR3 is 14 residues. Trimming took off 6 bases at V and 0 bases at J, with 12 bases between the two ends. DNA of the CDR3: TGTGCCAGCAGTCGGCGGGGCAGCTCCTACGAGCAGTACTTC. Protein: CASSRRGSSYEQYF.

V gene TRBV20-1 combines with J gene TRBJ2-1; 7 bases map to TRBD1. The CDR3 sequence is 11 residues long. The V and J ends lost 6 bases and 7 bases, in that order; junction bases with no gene match: 3. From germline, CDR1 is DFQATT and CDR2 SNEGSKA (reference sequence). CDR3 bases: TGCAGTGCGGCACAGGGGAATGAGCAGTTCTTC. Translation: CSAAQGNEQFF.

The V call is TRBV11-2, the J call TRBJ2-7, with TRBD2 identical over 15 bases. The CDR3 loop spans 16 amino acids. V lost 5 bases and J lost 8; bases outside the gene matches: 10. Germline CDR1 SGHAT, CDR2 FQNNGV. The CDR3 sequence is CASSDRPGLAGGKQYF. Here the CDR3 DNA reads TGTGCCAGCAGCGACCGACCTGGACTAGCGGGGGGGAAGCAGTACTTC.

The rearrangement uses TRBV4-2 and TRBJ2-3; 15 nucleotides match TRBD2. V lost 0 bases to trimming and J lost 4 bases; unmatched junction nucleotides: 5. This CDR3 has 18 residues. Germline CDR1 is LGHNA and CDR2 is YNFKEQ. The CDR3 DNA is TGTGCCAGCAGCCAAGAGCGGAGGACTAGCGGGGGGGCAGATACGCAGTATTTT. This encodes CASSQERRTSGGADTQYF.

This clone has just a few counts. This rearrangement joins TRBV19 to TRBJ1-6; D may be TRBD1 (5 bases). The CDR3 contains 14 residues. Trimming removed 1 base from V and 10 bases from J, with 11 bases in between. Germline values: CDR1 LNHDA, CDR2 SQIVND (reference sequence). The CDR3: CASSIVGEGSPLHF. For the CDR3, the DNA is TGTGCCAGTAGTATAGTAGGGGAAGGATCACCCCTCCACTTT.

V and J are TRBV20-1 and TRBJ2-7, with D uncertain. The CDR3 consists of 11 residues. V lost 5 bases and J 3 bases, leaving 8 bases between the germline ends. Germline V gives CDR1 DFQATT, CDR2 SNEGSKA (reference sequence). This CDR3 is CSADDNYEQYF. The CDR3 DNA reads as TGCAGTGCTGATGACAACTACGAGCAGTACTTC.

The chain links TRBV7-2 to TRBJ2-5, with D perhaps matching TRBD1 (5 bases). This CDR3 has 16 residues. The V gene lost 2 bases and the J gene lost 5 bases, with 18 bases spanning the gap. The germline CDR1 and CDR2 sequences are SGHTA and FQGNSA. DNA for the CDR3: TGTGCCAGCAGCTTACTTTTCTGGACACCTGAGGAGACCCAGTACTTC. It codes for CASSLLFWTPEETQYF.